These 17 T cell receptor beta chains originate from one sample sequenced in a study of blood T cells in healthy people across ages. The second PCR ran about 6 to 11 cycles with a sample-barcoded 5' primer and J-beta primers. TCRdb reprocessed the 5' RACE reads via MiXCR and lists one record per CDR3 protein. Here the sample spans hundreds of thousands of distinct CDR3 sequences, 40% to 50% being singletons. Sequencing was carried out using blood. The receptors stem from a man in his sixties in good health.

This clonotype was counted at least ten times. CDR3 amino acids: CASSEGGNEQFF. The DNA for the CDR3 is TGTGCCAGCTCCGAGGGGGGCAATGAGCAGTTCTTC. The chain is built from TRBV7-9 and TRBJ2-1; D possibly uses TRBD1 or TRBD2 (6 bases each). Trimming pared 8 bases from V and 6 bases from J, leaving 11 bases between. Per germline, CDR1 SEHNR and CDR2 FQNEAQ (reference sequence). The CDR3 runs 12 residues.

This clonotype was seen a handful of times. The chain links TRBV6-1 to TRBJ2-2; D call uncertain. Germline assignment: CDR1 MNHNS and CDR2 SASEGT. This CDR3 comprises 14 residues. V lost 5 bases, J lost 4 bases, and 11 bases lay in between. As DNA, the CDR3 is TGTGCCAGCAGTTCCCGACTGGGCACCGGGGAGCTGTTTTTT. Translated: CASSSRLGTGELFF.

V usage is TRBV7-2 and J usage is TRBJ2-7; 9 nucleotides line up with TRBD2. The junction had 10 bases not matched to a gene; V was cut back by 3 bases and J by 7 bases. Germline V gene data show CDR1 as SGHTA and CDR2 as FQGNSA. The CDR3 is 15 residues long. CDR3 coding DNA: TGTGCCAGCAGCTTTCGCGGGGGGGCCTTAAGGGAGCAGTACTTC. Residues: CASSFRGGALREQYF.

This chain uses TRBV18 with TRBJ2-3; D is perhaps TRBD1 (5 bases). CDR3 size: 16 residues. The germline V gene encodes CDR1 KGHSH and CDR2 LQKENI. V lost 3 bases and J lost 1, with 14 bases in between. In DNA, the CDR3 is TGTGCCAGCTCACCGATGGGGCCCCTAGGCACAGATACGCAGTATTTT. This translates into CASSPMGPLGTDTQYF. Using reference TRBV18 and TRBJ2-3 for the parts outside the CDR3, the full variable domain is NAGVMQNPRHLVRRRGQEARLRCSPMKGHSHVYWYRQLPEEGLKFMVYLQKENIIDESGMPKERFSAEFPKEGPSILRIQQVVRGDSAAYFCASSPMGPLGTDTQYFGPGTRLTVL.

This clonotype occurred a few times. The chain links TRBV20-1 to TRBJ1-2, with TRBD1 matching over 8 bases. Germline V gives CDR1 DFQATT, CDR2 SNEGSKA (reference sequence). Trimming removed 3 bases from V and 6 bases from J; junction bases left unmatched: 9. This CDR3 has 14 residues. Written as DNA, the CDR3 is TGCAGTGCTAGTGACTGGGACAGGCCGCATGGCTACACCTTC. It is translated as CSASDWDRPHGYTF.

This clonotype was observed a single time. The genes are TRBV28 and TRBJ2-7; 10 bases match TRBD2. Germline assignment: CDR1 MDHEN and CDR2 SYDVKM. J gave up 3 bases and V 5 bases, and 4 bases lay outside the gene matches. The CDR3 contains 14 residues. The chain's CDR3 is CASSIAGGIYEQYF. As DNA, the CDR3 is TGTGCCAGCAGTATAGCGGGGGGAATCTACGAGCAGTACTTC.

This clonotype was counted at least ten times. This CDR3 is CASSLGAQTGPETQYF. The CDR3 DNA reads as TGCGCCAGCAGCTTGGGCGCCCAGACAGGGCCAGAGACCCAGTACTTC. This chain connects TRBV5-1 to TRBJ2-5, with 7 bases lining up with TRBD1. The CDR3 has 16 amino acids. From germline, CDR1 is SGHRS and CDR2 YFSETQ. J lost 4 bases, V lost 0 bases, and 9 bases had no gene match.

This clonotype was observed a handful of times. V and J are TRBV29-1 and TRBJ1-2, with D possibly being TRBD1 (6 bases). V gave up 5 bases and J gave up 1 base, with 20 bases separating them. Looked up from germline, CDR1 is SQVTM and CDR2 is ANQGSEA. The CDR3 runs to 16 residues. CDR3 amino acids: CSVPRSDRSDNYGYTF. The CDR3 coding sequence is TGCAGCGTTCCCCGATCGGACAGATCAGATAACTATGGCTACACCTTC.

This clonotype has a handful of counts. J is TRBJ1-1 and V is TRBV28; tentatively, D is TRBD1 (5 bases). This CDR3 is built from 13 residues. Per the germline V gene, CDR1 is MDHEN and CDR2 is SYDVKM. V lost 5 bases, J lost 0 bases, and 7 bases lay in between. This CDR3 is CASSEGVNTEAFF. The CDR3 region has the DNA TGTGCCAGCAGTGAAGGGGTGAACACTGAAGCTTTCTTT.

The V gene is TRBV28, the J gene TRBJ2-3, with TRBD2 identical over 12 bases. V shed 6 bases and J 6 bases; nucleotides not matched to a gene: 13. The germline V gene encodes CDR1 MDHEN and CDR2 SYDVKM. The CDR3 totals 17 residues. The CDR3 spells CASRDQGLAGRGDTQYF. The DNA for the CDR3 is TGTGCCAGCAGGGACCAAGGACTAGCGGGGCGAGGGGATACGCAGTATTTT.

The CDR3 here is CASSLSGGRDNQPQHF. CDR3 DNA sequence: TGTGCCAGCAGTTTATCTGGGGGGCGAGACAATCAGCCCCAGCATTTT. V usage is TRBV27 and J usage is TRBJ1-5; maybe TRBD1 (6 bases). The CDR3 is made up of 16 amino acids. The germline CDR1 and CDR2 sequences are MNHEY and SMNVEV (reference sequence). V dropped 0 bases and J dropped 3 bases, with 12 bases sitting between them.

On this clonotype: A much more abundant neighbour one base away suggests this may be a read error. The rearrangement links TRBV5-1 to TRBJ2-1; either TRBD1 or TRBD2 may supply D (5 bases each). Trimming took off 3 bases at V and 9 bases at J, with 16 bases between the two ends. The CDR3 loop spans 14 amino acids. Germline V gene data show CDR1 as SGHRS and CDR2 as YFSETQ. The CDR3 reads CASSWYTSQGEQFF. The CDR3 DNA follows: TGCGCCAGCAGCTGGTACACTAGTCAGGGTGAGCAGTTCTTC.

The chain combines TRBV7-9 with TRBJ2-6; D unresolved. Trimming took off 5 bases at V and 2 bases at J, with 10 bases between the two ends. Germline values: CDR1 SEHNR, CDR2 FQNEAQ (reference sequence). This CDR3 comprises 15 residues. CDR3 amino acids: CASSARTAGANVLTF. CDR3 DNA sequence: TGTGCCAGCAGCGCGAGGACGGCTGGGGCCAACGTCCTGACTTTC. Full variable domain (missing parts from reference TRBV7-9 and TRBJ2-6): DTGVSQNPRHKITKRGQNVTFRCDPISEHNRLYWYRQTLGQGPEFLTYFQNEAQLEKSRLLSDRFSAERPKGSFSTLEIQRTEQGDSAMYLCASSARTAGANVLTFGAGSRLTVL.

This clonotype came up a few times. The chain is built from TRBV5-1 and TRBJ1-6, with a weak D call TRBD1 (6 bases). Deletions cut 4 bases from V and 6 bases from J, with 8 bases between. CDR3 size: 13 residues. The germline V gene has CDR1 SGHRS and CDR2 YFSETQ. The CDR3 DNA sequence: TGCGCCAGCAGCAGGACAGCTAATTCACCCCTCCACTTT. It translates to CASSRTANSPLHF.

This chain joins TRBV7-2 and TRBJ1-2, with D unresolved. V lost 6 bases and J lost 2, with 10 bases in between. Per the germline V gene, CDR1 is SGHTA and CDR2 is FQGNSA. The CDR3 extends over 13 amino acids. The CDR3 sequence: CASRLSANYGYTF. CDR3 bases: TGTGCCAGCAGACTATCCGCAAACTATGGCTACACCTTC.

Points on this clonotype: One end of the junction fails to match germline, which may point to a read error. This chain links TRBV12-3 or TRBV12-4 with TRBJ2-5; no firm D call. The CDR3 is 11 amino acids. The DNA of the CDR3 is TGTGCCAGCCGCCCCGGAGAGGCCCAGTACTTC. It translates to CASRPGEAQYF.

This clonotype was detected a few times. The rearrangement joins TRBV28 to TRBJ2-7, with D possibly being TRBD2 (6 bases). The germline V gene has CDR1 MDHEN and CDR2 SYDVKM. V lost 2 bases and J 3 bases, leaving 14 bases between the germline ends. CDR3 length: 15 amino acids. Here the CDR3 reads CASSLRGVRFYEQYF. The DNA of the CDR3 is TGTGCCAGCAGTTTACGCGGGGTTCGGTTCTACGAGCAGTACTTC.